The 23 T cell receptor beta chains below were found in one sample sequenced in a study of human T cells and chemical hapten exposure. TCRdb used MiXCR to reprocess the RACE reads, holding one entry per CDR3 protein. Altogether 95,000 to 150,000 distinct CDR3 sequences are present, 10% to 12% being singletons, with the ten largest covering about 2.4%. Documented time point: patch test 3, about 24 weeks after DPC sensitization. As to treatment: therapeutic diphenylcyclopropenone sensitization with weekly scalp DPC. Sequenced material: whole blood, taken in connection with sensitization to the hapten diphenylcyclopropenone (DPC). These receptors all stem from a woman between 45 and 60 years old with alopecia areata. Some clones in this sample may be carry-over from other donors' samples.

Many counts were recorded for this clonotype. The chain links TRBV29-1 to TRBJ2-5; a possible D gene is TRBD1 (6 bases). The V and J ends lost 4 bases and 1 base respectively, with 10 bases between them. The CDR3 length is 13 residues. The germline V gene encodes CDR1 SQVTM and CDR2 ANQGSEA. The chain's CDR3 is CSVAGASQETQYF. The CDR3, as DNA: TGCAGCGTTGCAGGGGCCAGCCAAGAGACCCAGTACTTC.

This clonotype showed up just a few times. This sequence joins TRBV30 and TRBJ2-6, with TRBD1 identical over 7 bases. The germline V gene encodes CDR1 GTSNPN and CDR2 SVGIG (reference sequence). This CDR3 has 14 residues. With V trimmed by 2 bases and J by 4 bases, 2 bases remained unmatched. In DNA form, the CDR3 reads TGTGCCTGGAGTACAGGGGTCGGGGCCAACGTCCTGACTTTC. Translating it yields CAWSTGVGANVLTF.

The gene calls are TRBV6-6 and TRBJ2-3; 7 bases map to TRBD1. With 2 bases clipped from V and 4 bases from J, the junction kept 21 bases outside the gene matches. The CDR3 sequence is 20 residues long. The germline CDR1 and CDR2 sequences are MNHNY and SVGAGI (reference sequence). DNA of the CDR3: TGTGCCAGCAGTTACCCGAGATTAAGGGAAGGCAGGGGGAATTCAGATACGCAGTATTTT. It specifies CASSYPRLREGRGNSDTQYF.

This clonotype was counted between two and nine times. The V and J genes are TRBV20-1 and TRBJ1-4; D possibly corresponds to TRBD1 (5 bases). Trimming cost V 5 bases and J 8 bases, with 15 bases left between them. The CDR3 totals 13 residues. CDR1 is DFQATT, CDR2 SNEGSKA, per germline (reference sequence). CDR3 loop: CSAPDSRGEKLFF. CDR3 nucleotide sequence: TGCAGTGCTCCTGACAGCCGTGGGGAAAAACTGTTTTTT.

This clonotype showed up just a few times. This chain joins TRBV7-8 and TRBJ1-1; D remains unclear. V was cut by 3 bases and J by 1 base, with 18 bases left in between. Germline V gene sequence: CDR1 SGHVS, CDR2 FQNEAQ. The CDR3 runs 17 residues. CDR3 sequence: CASSFRRFGEPNTEAFF. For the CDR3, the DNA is TGTGCCAGCAGCTTCCGCCGCTTCGGGGAGCCGAACACTGAAGCTTTCTTT.

The DNA for the CDR3 is TGTGCCAGCAGTGAAGCGCTCGGGGGTTATGCAGATACGCAGTATTTT. Its protein product is CASSEALGGYADTQYF. V is TRBV2 and J is TRBJ2-3, with a weak D call TRBD2 (6 bases). V was trimmed by 0 bases and J by 4 bases, leaving 14 bases between them. The germline CDR1 and CDR2 sequences are SNHLY and FYNNEI. The CDR3 extends over 16 amino acids.

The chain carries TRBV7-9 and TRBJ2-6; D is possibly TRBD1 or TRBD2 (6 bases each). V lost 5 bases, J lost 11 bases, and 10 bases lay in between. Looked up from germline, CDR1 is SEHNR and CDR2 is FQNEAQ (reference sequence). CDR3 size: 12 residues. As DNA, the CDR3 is TGTGCCAGCAGCAAGGAGGGGGACGTCCTGACTTTC. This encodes CASSKEGDVLTF.

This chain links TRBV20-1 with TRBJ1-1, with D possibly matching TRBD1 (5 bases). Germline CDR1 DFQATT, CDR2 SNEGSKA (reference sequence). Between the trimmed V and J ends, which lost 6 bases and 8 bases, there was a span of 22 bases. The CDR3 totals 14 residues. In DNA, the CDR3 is TGCAGTGCCCTTTCATCGACAGACCGAAGGGAAGCTTTCTTT. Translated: CSALSSTDRREAFF.

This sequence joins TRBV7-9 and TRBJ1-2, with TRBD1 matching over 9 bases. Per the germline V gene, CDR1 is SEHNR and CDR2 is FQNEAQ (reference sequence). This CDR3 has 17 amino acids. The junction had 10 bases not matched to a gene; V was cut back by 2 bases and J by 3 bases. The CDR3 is CASSLPGQGHVDYGYTF. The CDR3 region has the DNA TGTGCCAGCAGCTTACCCGGACAGGGGCATGTAGACTATGGCTACACCTTC. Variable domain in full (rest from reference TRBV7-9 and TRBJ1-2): DTGVSQNPRHKITKRGQNVTFRCDPISEHNRLYWYRQTLGQGPEFLTYFQNEAQLEKSRLLSDRFSAERPKGSFSTLEIQRTEQGDSAMYLCASSLPGQGHVDYGYTFGSGTRLTVV.

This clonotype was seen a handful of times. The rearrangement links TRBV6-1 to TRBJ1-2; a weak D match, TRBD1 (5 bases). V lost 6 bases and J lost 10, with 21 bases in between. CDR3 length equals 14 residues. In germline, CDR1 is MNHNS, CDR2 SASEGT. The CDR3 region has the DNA TGTGCCAGCAGCCCCCCCCGACAGTCCCCCCTCTACACCTTC. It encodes CASSPPRQSPLYTF.

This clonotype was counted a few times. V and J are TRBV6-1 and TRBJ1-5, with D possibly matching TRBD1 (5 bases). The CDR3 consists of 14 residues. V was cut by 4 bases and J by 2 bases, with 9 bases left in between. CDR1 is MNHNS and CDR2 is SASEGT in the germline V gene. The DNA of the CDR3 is TGTGCCAGCAGTGGGGACCCCGGCAATCAGCCCCAGCATTTT. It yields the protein CASSGDPGNQPQHF.

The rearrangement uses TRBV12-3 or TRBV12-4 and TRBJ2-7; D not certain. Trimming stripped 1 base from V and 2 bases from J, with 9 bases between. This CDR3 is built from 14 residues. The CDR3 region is CASSLGYLAYEQYF. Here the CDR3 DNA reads TGTGCCAGCAGTTTAGGCTACCTAGCCTACGAGCAGTACTTC.

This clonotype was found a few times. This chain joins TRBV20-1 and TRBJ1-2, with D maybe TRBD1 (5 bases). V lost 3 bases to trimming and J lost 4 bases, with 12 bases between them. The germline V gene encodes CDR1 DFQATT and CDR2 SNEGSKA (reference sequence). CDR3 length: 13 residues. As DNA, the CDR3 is TGCAGTGCTAGCGCGACAGAAGTCTATGGCTACACCTTC. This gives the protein CSASATEVYGYTF.

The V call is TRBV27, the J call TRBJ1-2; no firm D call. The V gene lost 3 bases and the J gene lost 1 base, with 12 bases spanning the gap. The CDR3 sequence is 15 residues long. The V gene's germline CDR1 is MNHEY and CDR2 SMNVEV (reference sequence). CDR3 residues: CASSFDASSNYGYTF. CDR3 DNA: TGTGCCAGCAGTTTCGATGCCAGCAGTAACTATGGCTACACCTTC.

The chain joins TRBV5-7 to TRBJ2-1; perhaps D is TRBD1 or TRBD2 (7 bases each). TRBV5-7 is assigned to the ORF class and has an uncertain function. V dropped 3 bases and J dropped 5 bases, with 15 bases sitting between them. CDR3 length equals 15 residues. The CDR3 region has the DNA TGTGCCAGCAGCTCCGGGGACAGCGGGAACAATGAGCAGTTCTTC. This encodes CASSSGDSGNNEQFF.

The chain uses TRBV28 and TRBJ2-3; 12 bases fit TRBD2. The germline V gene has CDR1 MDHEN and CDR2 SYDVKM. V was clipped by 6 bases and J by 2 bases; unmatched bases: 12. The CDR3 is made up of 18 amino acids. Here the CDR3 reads CASRRLAGGIGITDTQYF. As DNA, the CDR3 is TGTGCCAGCAGACGGCTAGCGGGAGGGATAGGGATCACAGATACGCAGTATTTT.

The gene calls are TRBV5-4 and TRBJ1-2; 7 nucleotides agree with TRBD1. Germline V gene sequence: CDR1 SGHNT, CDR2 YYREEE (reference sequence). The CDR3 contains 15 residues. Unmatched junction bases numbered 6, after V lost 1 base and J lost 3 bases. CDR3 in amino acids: CASSLRGGSHYGYTF. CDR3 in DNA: TGTGCCAGCAGCTTGAGAGGGGGCTCACACTATGGCTACACCTTC.

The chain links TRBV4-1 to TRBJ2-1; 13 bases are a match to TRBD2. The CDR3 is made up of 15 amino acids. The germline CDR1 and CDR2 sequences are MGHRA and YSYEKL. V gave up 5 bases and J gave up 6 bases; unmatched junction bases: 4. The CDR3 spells CASSWTSGGGNEQFF. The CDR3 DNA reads TGCGCCAGCAGCTGGACTAGCGGGGGAGGCAATGAGCAGTTCTTC.

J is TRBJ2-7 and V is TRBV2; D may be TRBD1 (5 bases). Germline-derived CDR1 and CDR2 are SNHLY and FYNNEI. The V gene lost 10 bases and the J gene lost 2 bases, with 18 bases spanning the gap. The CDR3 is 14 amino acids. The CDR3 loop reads CATLPETEAYEQYF. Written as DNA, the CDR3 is TGTGCCACTCTTCCGGAGACAGAAGCCTACGAGCAGTACTTC.

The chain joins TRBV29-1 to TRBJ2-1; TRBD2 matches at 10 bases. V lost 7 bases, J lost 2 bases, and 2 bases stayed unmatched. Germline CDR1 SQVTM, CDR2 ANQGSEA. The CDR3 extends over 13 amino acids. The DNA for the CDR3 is TGCAGCGCCGGACTAGCGGCCTACAATGAGCAGTTCTTC. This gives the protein CSAGLAAYNEQFF.

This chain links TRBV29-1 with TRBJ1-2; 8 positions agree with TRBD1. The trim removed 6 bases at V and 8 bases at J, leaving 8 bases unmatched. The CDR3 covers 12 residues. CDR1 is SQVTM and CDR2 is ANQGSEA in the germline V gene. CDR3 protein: CSVVGQGRGYTF. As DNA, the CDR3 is TGCAGCGTAGTCGGACAGGGTAGAGGCTACACCTTC.

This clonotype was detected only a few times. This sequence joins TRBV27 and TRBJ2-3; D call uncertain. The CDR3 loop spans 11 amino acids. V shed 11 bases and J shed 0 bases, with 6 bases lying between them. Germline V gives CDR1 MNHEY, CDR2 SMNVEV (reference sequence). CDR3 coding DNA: TGTGCCTCCTTCAGCACAGATACGCAGTATTTT. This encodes CASFSTDTQYF.

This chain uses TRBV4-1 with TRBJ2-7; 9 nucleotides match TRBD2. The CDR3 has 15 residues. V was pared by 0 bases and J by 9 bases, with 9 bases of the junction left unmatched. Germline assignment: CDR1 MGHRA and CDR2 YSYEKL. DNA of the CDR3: TGCGCCAGCAGCCAAGATGTAGCGGGAGTAGGTGGGCAGTACTTC. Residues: CASSQDVAGVGGQYF.